This T cell receptor (beta chain) was recovered during a study of beta chain features in type 1 diabetes. Findings of the study overall: Patients with Type 1 diabetes showed moderately but significantly shorter TCRB CDR3s in all four CD4+ subsets.

Germline lookup yields CDR1 SGHTA and CDR2 FQGNSA. Trimming removed 4 bases from V and 4 bases from J; junction bases left unmatched: 5. The CDR3 sequence is 16 residues long. A word on this clone: Its cognate antigen is unknown.

Every bit of the isolated RNA underwent reverse transcription, so sequencing read expressed TCRB transcripts. The method was immunoSEQ multiplex PCR; TCRdb's version includes in-frame clones alone and lacks a portion of them. Here the sample spans 250,000 or so clones, around 13% being singletons. The clonotype originates from a man aged 25 to 40 with type 1 diabetes. The chain has TRBV7-2 and TRBJ2-1; 12 bases line up with TRBD2. The specimen sequenced was naive CD4+ T cells from blood. The CDR3 DNA is TGTGCCAGCAGCTCCGGCGGGACTAGCGGGTACAATGAGCAGTTCTTC. Its translation is CASSSGGTSGYNEQFF.